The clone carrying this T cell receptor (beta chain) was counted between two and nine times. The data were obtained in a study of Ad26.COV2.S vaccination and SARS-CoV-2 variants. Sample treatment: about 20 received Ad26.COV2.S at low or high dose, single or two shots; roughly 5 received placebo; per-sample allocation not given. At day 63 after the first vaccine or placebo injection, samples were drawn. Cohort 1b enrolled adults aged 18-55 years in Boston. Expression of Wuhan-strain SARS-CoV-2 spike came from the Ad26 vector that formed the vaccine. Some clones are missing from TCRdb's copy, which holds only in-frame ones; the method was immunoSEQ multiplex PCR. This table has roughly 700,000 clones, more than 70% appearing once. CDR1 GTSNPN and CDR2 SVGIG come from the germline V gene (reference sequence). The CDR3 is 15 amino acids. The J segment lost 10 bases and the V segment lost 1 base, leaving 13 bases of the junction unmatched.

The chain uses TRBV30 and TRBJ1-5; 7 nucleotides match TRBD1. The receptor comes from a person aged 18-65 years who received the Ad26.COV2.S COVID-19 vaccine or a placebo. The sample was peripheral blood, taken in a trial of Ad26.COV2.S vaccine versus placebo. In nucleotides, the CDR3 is TGTGCCTGGAGTGCCCGGGACAGTGCTTTTCTACCCCAGCATTTT. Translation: CAWSARDSAFLPQHF.